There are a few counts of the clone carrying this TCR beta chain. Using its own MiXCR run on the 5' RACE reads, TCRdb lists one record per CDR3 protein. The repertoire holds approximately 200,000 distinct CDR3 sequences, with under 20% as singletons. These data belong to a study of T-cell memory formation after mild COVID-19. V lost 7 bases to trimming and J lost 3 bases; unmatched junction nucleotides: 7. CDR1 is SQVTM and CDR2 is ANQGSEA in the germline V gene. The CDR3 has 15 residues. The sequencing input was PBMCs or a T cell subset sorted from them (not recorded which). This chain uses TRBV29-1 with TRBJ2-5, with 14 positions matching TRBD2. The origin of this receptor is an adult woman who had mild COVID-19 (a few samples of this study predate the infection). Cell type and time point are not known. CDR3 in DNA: TGCAGCGCTTGGACTAGCGGGAGGAGTGAAGAGACCCAGTACTTC. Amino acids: CSAWTSGRSEETQYF.